This is a list of T cell receptor beta chains from one sample in a study of cytomegalovirus exposure and HLA in healthy donors. Using immunoSEQ multiplex PCR, the repertoire was profiled, and TCRdb retains in-frame clones only, with some absent. The table records 150,000 to 170,000 clones, about three quarters of them present only once. Sequencing was performed on PBMCs. The receptors come from a man aged 18 to 29 in good health and CMV-seronegative. Each CDR3 is given with its conserved first and last residue. Each record gives: V gene, D gene, clone size, J gene, CDR3 protein, CDR3 DNA. A D gene is named only where the DNA matches it firmly. Expanded clones get a size class; other rows say once, few or many, or leave the size out.

TRBV5-1	TRBD2	few	TRBJ2-7	CASMKTSGSYEQYF	TGCGCCAGCATGAAAACTAGCGGCAGCTACGAGCAGTACTTC
TRBV2	TRBD1	.	TRBJ2-7	CASSETGGQGEQYF	TGTGCCAGCAGTGAGACAGGGGGTCAGGGCGAGCAGTACTTC
TRBV29-1	.	.	TRBJ2-7	CSVGGVRPYEQYF	TGCAGCGTTGGGGGGGTTCGCCCCTACGAGCAGTACTTC
TRBV14	TRBD1	.	TRBJ1-2	CASSATGAGRGYTF	TGTGCCAGCAGCGCGACAGGGGCCGGACGAGGCTACACCTTC
TRBV4-3	TRBD1	.	TRBJ2-7	CASSPKPPTGGFNEQYF	TGCGCCAGCAGCCCCAAGCCCCCGACAGGGGGTTTCAACGAGCAGTACTTC
TRBV30	TRBD2	.	TRBJ2-2	CAWWGTSGNAGELFF	TGTGCCTGGTGGGGGACTAGCGGGAATGCCGGGGAGCTGTTTTTT
TRBV10-3	.	.	TRBJ2-3	CAISEVLVPDTQYF	TGTGCCATCAGTGAAGTACTAGTGCCAGATACGCAGTATTTT
TRBV10-1	.	.	TRBJ2-1	CASSDVDSSNEQFF	TGCGCCAGCAGTGATGTAGACTCCTCGAATGAGCAGTTCTTC
TRBV29-1	.	.	TRBJ2-2	CSVWSGELFF	TGCAGCGTTTGGAGCGGGGAGCTGTTTTTT
TRBV27	.	few	TRBJ2-7	CASSLGTSYEQYF	TGTGCCAGCAGTCTCGGGACATCTTACGAGCAGTACTTC
TRBV28	TRBD2	once	TRBJ2-7	CASSPSGREGYF	TGTGCCAGCAGCCCTAGCGGGAGGGAGGGGTACTTC
TRBV6-5	.	.	TRBJ2-7	CASSNDGDEQYF	TGTGCCAGCAGTAATGACGGAGACGAGCAGTACTTC
TRBV28	.	.	TRBJ1-1	CASSLPGHTFMDTEAFF	TGTGCCAGCAGCCTCCCGGGACATACCTTTATGGACACTGAAGCTTTCTTT
TRBV27	.	.	TRBJ2-4	CASSLSWGTKANIQYF	TGTGCCAGCAGTTTATCGTGGGGGACAAAGGCGAACATTCAGTACTTC
TRBV6-1	.	.	TRBJ1-2	CASSESQGTANYGYTF	TGTGCCAGCAGTGAAAGCCAGGGCACAGCTAACTATGGCTACACCTTC
TRBV6-4	TRBD1	.	TRBJ2-3	CASSGGTGGADTQYF	TGTGCCAGCAGTGGAGGGACAGGGGGCGCAGATACGCAGTATTTT
TRBV15	TRBD2	.	TRBJ2-3	CATSSRGTSGTDTQYF	TGTGCCACCAGCAGTAGGGGGACTAGCGGCACAGATACGCAGTATTTT
TRBV5-4	TRBD2	few	TRBJ2-7	CASSLDPGGAYEQYF	TGTGCCAGCAGCTTGGATCCGGGAGGCGCCTACGAGCAGTACTTC
TRBV9	TRBD1	.	TRBJ1-4	CASTPGNRGFEKLFF	TGTGCCAGCACCCCCGGAAACAGGGGGTTTGAAAAACTGTTTTTT
TRBV28	.	.	TRBJ1-2	CASSLGAVGGAGGYTF	TGTGCCAGCAGTTTAGGCGCAGTTGGGGGGGCAGGAGGCTACACCTTC
TRBV6-6	.	.	TRBJ2-5	CASSFREEETQYF	TGTGCCAGCAGTTTTAGGGAGGAGGAGACCCAGTACTTC
TRBV28	TRBD1	.	TRBJ1-2	CASSPQDRGYGYTF	TGTGCCAGCAGCCCACAGGACAGGGGATATGGCTACACCTTC
TRBV7-9	TRBD1	.	TRBJ1-1	CSSSLAGTDHTEAFF	TGTTCCAGCAGCTTAGCCGGGACAGACCACACTGAAGCTTTCTTT
TRBV7-9	TRBD1	.	TRBJ1-2	CASSPTGDGYGYTF	TGTGCCAGCAGCCCGACAGGGGACGGCTATGGCTACACCTTC
TRBV11-2	.	.	TRBJ1-3	CASSGRTGTGNTIYF	TGTGCCAGCAGCGGCCGTACAGGTACTGGAAACACCATATATTTT
TRBV21-1	.	.	TRBJ2-7	CASSEGTSGASYEQYF	TGTGCCAGCAGCGAGGGGACTAGCGGCGCCTCCTACGAGCAGTACTTC
TRBV28	.	once	TRBJ2-7	CASSPRTHPVF	TGTGCCAGCAGTCCCCGGACACATCCTGTATTC
TRBV9	TRBD2	.	TRBJ2-1	CASSEGLAGWEQFF	TGTGCCAGCAGCGAGGGACTAGCGGGCTGGGAGCAGTTCTTC
TRBV7-9	TRBD2	.	TRBJ2-7	CASRGGAGSYEQYF	TGTGCCAGCAGGGGAGGGGCAGGATCCTACGAGCAGTACTTC
TRBV5-1	TRBD1	.	TRBJ1-1	CASRDSQGATEAFF	TGCGCCAGCAGGGATTCTCAGGGGGCCACTGAAGCTTTCTTT
TRBV27	TRBD2	once	TRBJ2-7	CASSSSGNSYEQYF	TGTGCCAGCAGTTCAAGCGGGAACTCCTACGAGCAGTACTTC
TRBV29-1	.	.	TRBJ2-1	CSVEMRDNEQFF	TGCAGCGTTGAGATGAGGGACAATGAGCAGTTCTTC
TRBV2	.	.	TRBJ2-3	CASSTIRGFDTQYF	TGTGCCAGCAGTACTATTAGGGGGTTTGATACGCAGTATTTT
TRBV14	TRBD2	.	TRBJ2-5	CASTRTSFQETQYF	TGTGCCAGTACTAGGACTAGTTTCCAAGAGACCCAGTACTTC
TRBV10-3	.	.	TRBJ2-5	CAISEEGRGETQYF	TGTGCCATCAGTGAGGAGGGGCGGGGAGAGACCCAGTACTTC
TRBV28	.	.	TRBJ2-3	CASSLGTDTQYF	TGTGCCAGCAGCCTCGGGACAGATACGCAGTATTTT
TRBV19	.	.	TRBJ2-7	CASSIGRVGEQYF	TGTGCCAGTAGTATTGGCAGGGTAGGCGAGCAGTACTTC
TRBV9	TRBD2	.	TRBJ2-7	CASSVGLADSYEQYF	TGTGCCAGCAGCGTAGGGCTAGCGGACTCCTACGAGCAGTACTTC